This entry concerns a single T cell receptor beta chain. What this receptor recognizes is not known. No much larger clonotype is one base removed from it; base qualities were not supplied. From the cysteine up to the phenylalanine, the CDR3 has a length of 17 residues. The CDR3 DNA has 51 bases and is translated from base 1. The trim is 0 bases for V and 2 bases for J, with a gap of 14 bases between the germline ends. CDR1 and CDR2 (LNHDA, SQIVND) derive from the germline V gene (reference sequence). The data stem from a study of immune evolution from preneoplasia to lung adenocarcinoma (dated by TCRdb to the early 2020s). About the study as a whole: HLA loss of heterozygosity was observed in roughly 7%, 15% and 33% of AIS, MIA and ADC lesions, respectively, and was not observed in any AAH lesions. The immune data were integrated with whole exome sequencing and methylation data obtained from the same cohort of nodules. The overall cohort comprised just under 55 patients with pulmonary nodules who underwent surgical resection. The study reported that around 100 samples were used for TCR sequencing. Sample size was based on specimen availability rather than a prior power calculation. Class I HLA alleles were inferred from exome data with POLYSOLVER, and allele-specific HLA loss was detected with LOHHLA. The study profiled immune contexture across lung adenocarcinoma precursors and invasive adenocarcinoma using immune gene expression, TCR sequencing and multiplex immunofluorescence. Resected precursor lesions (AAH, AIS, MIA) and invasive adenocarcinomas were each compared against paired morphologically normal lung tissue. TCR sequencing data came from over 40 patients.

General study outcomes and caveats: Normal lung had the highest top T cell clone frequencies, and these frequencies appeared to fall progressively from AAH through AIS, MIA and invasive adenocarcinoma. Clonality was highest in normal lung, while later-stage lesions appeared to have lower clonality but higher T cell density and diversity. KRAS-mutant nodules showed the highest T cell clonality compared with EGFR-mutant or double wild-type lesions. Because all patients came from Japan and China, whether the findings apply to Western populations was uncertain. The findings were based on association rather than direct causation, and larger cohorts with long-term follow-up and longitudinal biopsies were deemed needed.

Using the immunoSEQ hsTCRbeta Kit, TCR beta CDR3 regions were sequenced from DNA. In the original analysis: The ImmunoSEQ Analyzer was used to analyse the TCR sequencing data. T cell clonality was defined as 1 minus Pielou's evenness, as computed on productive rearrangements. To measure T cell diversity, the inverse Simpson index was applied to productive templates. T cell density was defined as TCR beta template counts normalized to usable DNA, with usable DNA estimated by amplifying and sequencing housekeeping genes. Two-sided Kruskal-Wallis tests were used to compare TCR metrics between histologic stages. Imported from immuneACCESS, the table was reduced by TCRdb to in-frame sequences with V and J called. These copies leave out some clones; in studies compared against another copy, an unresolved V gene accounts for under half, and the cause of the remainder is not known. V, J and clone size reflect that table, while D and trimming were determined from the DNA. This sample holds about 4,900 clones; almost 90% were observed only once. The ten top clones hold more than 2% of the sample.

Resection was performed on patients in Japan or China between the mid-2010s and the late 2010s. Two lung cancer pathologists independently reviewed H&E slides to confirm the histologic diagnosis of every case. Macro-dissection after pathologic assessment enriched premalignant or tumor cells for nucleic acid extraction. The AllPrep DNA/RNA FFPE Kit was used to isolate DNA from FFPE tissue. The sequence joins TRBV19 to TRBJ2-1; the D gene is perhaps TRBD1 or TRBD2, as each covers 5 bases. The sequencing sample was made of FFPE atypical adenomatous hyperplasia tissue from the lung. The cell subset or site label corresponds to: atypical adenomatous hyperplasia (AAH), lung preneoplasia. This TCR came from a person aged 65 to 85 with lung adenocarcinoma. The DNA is TGTGCCAGTAGTATAGATGTGGGGACGGTTACCTACAATGAGCAGTTCTTC. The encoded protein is CASSIDVGTVTYNEQFF. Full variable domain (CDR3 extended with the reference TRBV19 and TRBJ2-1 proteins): DGGITQSPKYLFRKEGQNVTLSCEQNLNHDAMYWYRQDPGQGLRLIYYSQIVNDFQKGDIAEGYSVSREKKESFPLTVTSAQKNPTAFYLCASSIDVGTVTYNEQFFGPGTRLTVL.